A selection of T cell receptor beta chains follows, all from one sample in a study of T cell changes during pregnancy in multiple sclerosis. Data came from immunoSEQ multiplex PCR; TCRdb stores just in-frame clones and leaves some out. The sample contains about 57,000 clones, 89% of which appear only once. The material was peripheral blood, obtained after pregnancy. The receptors shown here come from a female donor with multiple sclerosis, enrolled in a pregnancy study. The CDR3 runs from the conserved cysteine through the conserved F or W. Each record gives: J gene, V gene, CDR3 protein.

>TRBJ1-1|TRBV12-5
CASAPPAGRVDTEAFF
>TRBJ2-7|TRBV7-8
CASSLRGGTSGGGEQYF
>TRBJ2-7|TRBV7-9
CASSLGGDSYEQYF
>TRBJ1-4|TRBV2
CASSADRAANEKLFF
>TRBJ1-1|TRBV5-6
CASSLIGGTEAFF
>TRBJ2-7|TRBV30
CAWNHGLTPYEQYF
>TRBJ2-3|TRBV10-1
CASSEFDSGEADTQYF
>TRBJ2-2|TRBV7-3
CASSPTGPLRGGGELFF
>TRBJ1-1|TRBV6-1
CASRAKEAFF
>TRBJ2-3|TRBV27
CASSLLRSTDTQYF
>TRBJ2-1|TRBV11-2
CASSLGSGGNEQFF
>TRBJ2-2|TRBV2
CASSYQMGLGGELFF
>TRBJ2-5|TRBV28
CASSLGLQETQYF
>TRBJ1-2|TRBV19
CASSTQGDAGYTF
>TRBJ1-5|TRBV15
CATSGQGVRPQHF
>TRBJ2-3|TRBV5-1
CASTLELNTDTQYF
>TRBJ1-1|TRBV9
CASSRGGSGGTEAFF
>TRBJ1-5|TRBV2
CASSETTGGNQPQHF